A selection of T cell receptor beta chains follows, all from one sample in a study of persistence of HIV-infected CD4 T cells. Their recognized antigens are unknown. Clones were sequenced by immunoSEQ multiplex PCR, and TCRdb holds only the in-frame ones, with some missing. This table holds over 30,000 clones, 82% found once. Sequencing was performed on CD4+ T cells sorted from PBMCs after approximately 20-hour stimulation, taken from a patient who received antiretroviral therapy. These receptors were obtained from an adult woman with HIV who was CMV-seropositive. The CDR3 runs from the conserved cysteine through the conserved F or W. The D gene is left open where the match is weak. Clone size is shown for a subset of rows, as once, few, many or a class of expanded clone.

TRBJ1-1 | - | TRBV5-5 | - | TGTGCCAGCAGCTTGGAAGATAACACTGAAGCTTTCTTT | CASSLEDNTEAFF
TRBJ2-1 | - | TRBV11-3 | - | TGTGCCAGCAGTTTACGGGGGAGTAGGGCCGGTAGTGGTGAGCAGTTCTTC | CASSLRGSRAGSGEQFF
TRBJ1-1 | - | TRBV6-5 | TRBD1 | TGTGCCAGCAGTTACACAGGGGGGAACACTGAAGCTTTCTTT | CASSYTGGNTEAFF
TRBJ2-1 | - | TRBV10-1 | TRBD1 | TGCGCCAGCGGACAGGGGTTTCATGAGCAGTTCTTC | CASGQGFHEQFF
TRBJ2-1 | - | TRBV5-4 | - | TGTGCCAGCAGCTTGTCACAGGGTAGGGCTGAGCAGTTCTTC | CASSLSQGRAEQFF
TRBJ2-3 | - | TRBV2 | TRBD1 | TGTGCCAGCAAGAAGGACAGGGGGCGCACAGATACGCAGTATTTT | CASKKDRGRTDTQYF
TRBJ2-4 | - | TRBV14 | - | TGTGCCAGCAGCCAAGGAAACACCAGGGGGGGCATTCAGTACTTC | CASSQGNTRGGIQYF
TRBJ1-4 | - | TRBV7-9 | - | TGTGCCACCACCACCGACGGGAGTCAGGGTAATGAAAAACTGTTTTTT | CATTTDGSQGNEKLFF
TRBJ1-5 | few | TRBV14 | TRBD1 | TGTGCCAGCAGCCCACGAGGACAGGGGGTTGGTCAGCCCCAGCATTTT | CASSPRGQGVGQPQHF
TRBJ1-1 | - | TRBV5-6 | - | TGTGCCAGCAGCTTGGTGGACAACTTGAACACTGAAGCTTTCTTT | CASSLVDNLNTEAFF
TRBJ2-2 | - | TRBV2 | - | TGTGCCAGCAGAGGACAGAACACCGGGGAGCTGTTTTTT | CASRGQNTGELFF
TRBJ1-2 | - | TRBV13 | - | TGTGCCAGCAGCTCGGGAGGGGCGGAGGACTATGGCTACACCTTC | CASSSGGAEDYGYTF
TRBJ2-3 | - | TRBV27 | - | TGTGCCAGCAGTTTTGCTAGCACAGATACGCAGTATTTT | CASSFASTDTQYF
TRBJ1-2 | - | TRBV6-2/TRBV6-3 | - | TGTGCCAGCAGTTACGGGGCAGGGCTTGGCTACACCTTC | CASSYGAGLGYTF
TRBJ1-4 | once | TRBV5-1 | - | TGCGCCAGCAGCCCGGGACTTAATGAAAAACTGTTTTTT | CASSPGLNEKLFF
TRBJ1-4 | - | TRBV7-9 | - | TGTGCCAGCAGCCAGGGGCAGGGTAATGAAAAACTGTTTTTT | CASSQGQGNEKLFF
TRBJ2-5 | - | TRBV6-5 | - | TGTGCCAGCAGTTACGGGACACGGGCCCCCCAAGAGACCCAGTACTTC | CASSYGTRAPQETQYF
TRBJ1-2 | - | TRBV7-9 | - | TGTGCCAGCAGCCAATTAGGACGGTTTGAAACCTTC | CASSQLGRFETF
TRBJ2-3 | - | TRBV18 | - | TGTGCCAGCCTCCAGGCCCAGGGCGGCACAGATACGCAGTATTTT | CASLQAQGGTDTQYF
TRBJ2-7 | - | TRBV7-7 | TRBD1 | TGTGCCAGCAGCCGGGACAGTTCCTACGAGCAGTACTTC | CASSRDSSYEQYF
TRBJ1-6 | - | TRBV28 | - | TGTGCCAGCAGTGTATTCCGGCAGGGACGAAGCTATAATTCACCCCTCCACTTT | CASSVFRQGRSYNSPLHF
TRBJ2-5 | - | TRBV24-1 | - | TGTGCCACCAGTGATTTTGGGGAGACCCAGTACTTC | CATSDFGETQYF
TRBJ1-4 | - | TRBV7-2 | - | TGTGCCAGCAGCTTACCGCCCATGGGGTGGGCAAATGAAAAACTGTTTTTT | CASSLPPMGWANEKLFF
TRBJ2-2 | - | TRBV5-1 | TRBD1 | TGCGCCAGCGGGACAGGGCCGAACACCGGGGAGCTGTTTTTT | CASGTGPNTGELFF
TRBJ2-5 | few | TRBV7-9 | - | TGTGCCAGGATCCTAGCTGGGGAGACCCAGTACTTC | CARILAGETQYF
TRBJ2-7 | - | TRBV28 | - | TGTGCCAGCAGTTTGCAGGTCCTAGGATCCTACGAGCAGTACTTC | CASSLQVLGSYEQYF
TRBJ1-2 | - | TRBV9 | TRBD1 | TGTGCCAGCAGCGCGGACCTACAGGGGGCGGTTGGCTACACCTTC | CASSADLQGAVGYTF
TRBJ2-1 | - | TRBV7-3 | TRBD2 | TGTGCCAGCAGCTTTTCTAGCGGGGCCAATGAGCAGTTCTTC | CASSFSSGANEQFF
TRBJ1-1 | - | TRBV14 | TRBD1 | TGTGCCAGCAGCCAAGTGGGGACAGTCTTTATGAACACTGAAGCTTTCTTT | CASSQVGTVFMNTEAFF
TRBJ2-6 | - | TRBV18 | TRBD2 | TGTGCCAGCTCACCACCGTCAGGGAGGGTTTCTGGGGCCAACGTCCTGACTTTC | CASSPPSGRVSGANVLTF
TRBJ2-7 | - | TRBV7-9 | - | TGTGCCAGCAGCACGTCACCTGGATTTTACGAGCAGTACTTC | CASSTSPGFYEQYF
TRBJ2-5 | - | TRBV3-1/TRBV3-2 | - | TGTGCCAGCAGCCAGAACAGGGCGGGGGCGCAAGAGACCCAGTACTTC | CASSQNRAGAQETQYF
TRBJ1-1 | - | TRBV19 | - | TGTGCCAGTAGTATAGGGACACAGAACACTGAAGCTTTCTTT | CASSIGTQNTEAFF
TRBJ2-3 | - | TRBV2 | TRBD1 | TGTGCCAGCAGTGTATGGGGACAGGGCGTCACAGATACGCAGTATTTT | CASSVWGQGVTDTQYF
TRBJ1-2 | - | TRBV18 | - | TGTGCCAGCTCACCATCGAGGGACTATGGCTACACCTTC | CASSPSRDYGYTF